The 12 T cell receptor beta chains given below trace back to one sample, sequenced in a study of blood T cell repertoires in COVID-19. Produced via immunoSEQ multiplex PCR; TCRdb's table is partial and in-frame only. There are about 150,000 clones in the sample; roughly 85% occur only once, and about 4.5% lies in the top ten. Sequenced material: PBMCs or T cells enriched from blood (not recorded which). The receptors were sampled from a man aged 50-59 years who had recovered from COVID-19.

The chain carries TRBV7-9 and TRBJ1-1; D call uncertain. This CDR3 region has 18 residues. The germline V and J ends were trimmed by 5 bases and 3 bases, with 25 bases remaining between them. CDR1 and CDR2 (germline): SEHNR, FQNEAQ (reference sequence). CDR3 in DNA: TGTGCCAGCAGCAAAAACCGGGCAGATGGCCTCGGGGACACTGAAGCTTTCTTT. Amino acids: CASSKNRADGLGDTEAFF.

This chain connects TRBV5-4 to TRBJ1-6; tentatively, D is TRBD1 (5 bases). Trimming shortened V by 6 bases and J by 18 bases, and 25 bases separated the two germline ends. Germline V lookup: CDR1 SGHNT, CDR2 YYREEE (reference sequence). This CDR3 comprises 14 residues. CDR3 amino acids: CASTPQRRAISSHF. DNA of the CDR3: TGTGCCAGCACCCCGCAGCGCAGGGCAATATCTAGCCACTTT.

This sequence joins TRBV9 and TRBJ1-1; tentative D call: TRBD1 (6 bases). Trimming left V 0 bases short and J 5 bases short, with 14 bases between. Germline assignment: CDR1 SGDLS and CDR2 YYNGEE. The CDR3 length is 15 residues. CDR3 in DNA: TGTGCCAGCAGCGTAGAGGGACAAGGGTGGACTGAAGCTTTCTTT. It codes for CASSVEGQGWTEAFF.

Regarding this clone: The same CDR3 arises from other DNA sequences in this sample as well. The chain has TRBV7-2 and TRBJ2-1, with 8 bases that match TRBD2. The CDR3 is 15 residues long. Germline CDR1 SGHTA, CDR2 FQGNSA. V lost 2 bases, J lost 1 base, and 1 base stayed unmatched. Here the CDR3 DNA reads TGTGCCAGCAGCTTATTAGCGGGATCCTACAATGAGCAGTTCTTC. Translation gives CASSLLAGSYNEQFF.

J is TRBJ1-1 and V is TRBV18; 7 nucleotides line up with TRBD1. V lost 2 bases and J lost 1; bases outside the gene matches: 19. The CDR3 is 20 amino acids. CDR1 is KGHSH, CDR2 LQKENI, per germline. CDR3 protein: CASSPVWFGGGQQGNTEAFF. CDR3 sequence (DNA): TGTGCCAGCTCACCAGTATGGTTCGGTGGGGGACAGCAAGGGAACACTGAAGCTTTCTTT.

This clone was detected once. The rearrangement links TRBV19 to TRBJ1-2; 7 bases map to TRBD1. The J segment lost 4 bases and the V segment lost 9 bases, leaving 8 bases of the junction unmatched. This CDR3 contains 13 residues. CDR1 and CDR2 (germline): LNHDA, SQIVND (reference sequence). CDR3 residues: CASRDRSFYGYTF. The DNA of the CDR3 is TGTGCCAGCAGGGACAGAAGCTTCTATGGCTACACCTTC.

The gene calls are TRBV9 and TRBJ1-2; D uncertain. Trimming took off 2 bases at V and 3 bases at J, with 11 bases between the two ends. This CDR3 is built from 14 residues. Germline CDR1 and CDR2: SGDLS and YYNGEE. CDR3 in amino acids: CASSVALNYYGYTF. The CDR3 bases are TGTGCCAGCAGCGTTGCCCTAAACTACTATGGCTACACCTTC.

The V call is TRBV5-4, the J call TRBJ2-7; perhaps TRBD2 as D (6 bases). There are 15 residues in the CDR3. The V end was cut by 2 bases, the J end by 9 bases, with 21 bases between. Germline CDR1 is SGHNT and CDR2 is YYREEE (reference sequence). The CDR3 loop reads CASSFFVDGRDGQYV. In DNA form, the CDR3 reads TGTGCCAGCAGCTTCTTCGTCGACGGGCGGGACGGGCAGTACGTC.

The DNA for the CDR3 is TGTGCCAGCAGCTCCGTCTATAATAAACAGGATGGCTACACCTTC. Translation: CASSSVYNKQDGYTF. The chain employs TRBV7-2 and TRBJ1-2, with D perhaps matching TRBD1 (5 bases). Trimming shortened V by 4 bases and J by 6 bases, and 18 bases separated the two germline ends. The CDR3 covers 15 residues. Germline V gives CDR1 SGHTA, CDR2 FQGNSA.

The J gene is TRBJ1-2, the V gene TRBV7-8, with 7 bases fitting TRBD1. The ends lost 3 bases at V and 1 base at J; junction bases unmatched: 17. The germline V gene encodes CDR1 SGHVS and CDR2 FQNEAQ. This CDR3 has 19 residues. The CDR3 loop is CASSFMDRRQGVFNYGYTF. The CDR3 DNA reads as TGTGCCAGCAGCTTTATGGATCGAAGACAGGGAGTATTTAACTATGGCTACACCTTC. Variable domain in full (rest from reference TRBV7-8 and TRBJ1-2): GAGVSQSPRYKVAKRGQDVALRCDPISGHVSLFWYQQALGQGPEFLTYFQNEAQLDKSGLPSDRFFAERPEGSVSTLKIQRTQQEDSAVYLCASSFMDRRQGVFNYGYTFGSGTRLTVV.

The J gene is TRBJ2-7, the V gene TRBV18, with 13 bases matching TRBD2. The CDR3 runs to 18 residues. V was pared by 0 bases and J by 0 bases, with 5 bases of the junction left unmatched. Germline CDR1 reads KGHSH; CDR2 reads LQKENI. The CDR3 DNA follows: TGTGCCAGCTCACCACCGTCGACTAGCGGGAGGAGCTCCTACGAGCAGTACTTC. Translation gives CASSPPSTSGRSSYEQYF.

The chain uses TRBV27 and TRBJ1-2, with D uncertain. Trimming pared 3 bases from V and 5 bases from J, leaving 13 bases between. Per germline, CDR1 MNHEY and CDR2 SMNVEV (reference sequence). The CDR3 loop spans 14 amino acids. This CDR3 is CASSFAEARYGYTF. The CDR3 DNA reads TGTGCCAGCAGTTTTGCGGAGGCGCGTTATGGCTACACCTTC.